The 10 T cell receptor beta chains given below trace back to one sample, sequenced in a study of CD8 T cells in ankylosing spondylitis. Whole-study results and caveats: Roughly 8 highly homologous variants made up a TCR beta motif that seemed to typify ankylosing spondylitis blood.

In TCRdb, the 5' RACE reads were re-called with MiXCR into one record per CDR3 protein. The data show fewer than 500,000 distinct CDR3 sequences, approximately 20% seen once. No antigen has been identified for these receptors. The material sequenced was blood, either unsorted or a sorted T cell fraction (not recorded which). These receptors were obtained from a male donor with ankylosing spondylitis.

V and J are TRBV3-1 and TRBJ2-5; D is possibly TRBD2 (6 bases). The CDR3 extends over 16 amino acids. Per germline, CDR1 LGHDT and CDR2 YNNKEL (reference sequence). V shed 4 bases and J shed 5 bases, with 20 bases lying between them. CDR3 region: CASSPVGGRTRETQYF. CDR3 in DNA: TGTGCCAGCAGCCCGGTCGGGGGAAGGACGCGGGAGACCCAGTACTTC.

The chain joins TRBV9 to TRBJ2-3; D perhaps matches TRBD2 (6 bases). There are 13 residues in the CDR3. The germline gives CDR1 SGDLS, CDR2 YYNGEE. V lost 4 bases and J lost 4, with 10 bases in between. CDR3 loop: CASSSGAADTQYF. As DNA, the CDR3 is TGTGCCAGCAGCTCGGGAGCTGCAGATACGCAGTATTTT.

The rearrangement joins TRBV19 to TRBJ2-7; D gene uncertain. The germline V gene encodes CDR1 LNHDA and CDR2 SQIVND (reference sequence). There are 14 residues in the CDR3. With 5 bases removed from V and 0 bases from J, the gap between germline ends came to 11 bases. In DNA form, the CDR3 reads TGTGCCAGTAGTTCCCAGGCTTCCTCCTACGAGCAGTACTTC. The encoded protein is CASSSQASSYEQYF.

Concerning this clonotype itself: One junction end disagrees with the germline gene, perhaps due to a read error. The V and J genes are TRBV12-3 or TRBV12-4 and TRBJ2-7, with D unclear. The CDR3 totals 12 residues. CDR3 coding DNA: TGTGCCAGCAGCTTAGATCCCTACGAGCAGTACTTC. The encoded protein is CASSLDPYEQYF.

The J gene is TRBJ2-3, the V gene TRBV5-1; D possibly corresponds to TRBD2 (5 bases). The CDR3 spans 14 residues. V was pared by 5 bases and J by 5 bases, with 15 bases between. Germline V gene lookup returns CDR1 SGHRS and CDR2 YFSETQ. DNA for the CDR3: TGCGCCAGCAGTGTGGGAGCCCCGCTAGATACGCAGTATTTT. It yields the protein CASSVGAPLDTQYF.

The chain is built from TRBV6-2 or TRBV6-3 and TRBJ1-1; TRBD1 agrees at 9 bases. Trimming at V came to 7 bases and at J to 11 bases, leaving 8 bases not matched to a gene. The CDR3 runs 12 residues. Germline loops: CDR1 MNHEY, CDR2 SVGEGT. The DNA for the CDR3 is TGTGCCAGCAATGACTGGGACAGGGAGGCTTTCTTT. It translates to CASNDWDREAFF.

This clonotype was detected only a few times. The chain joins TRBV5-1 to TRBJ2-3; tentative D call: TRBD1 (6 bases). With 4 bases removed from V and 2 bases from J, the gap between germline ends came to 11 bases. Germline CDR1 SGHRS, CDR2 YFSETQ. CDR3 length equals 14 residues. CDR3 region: CASSPGQFTDTQYF. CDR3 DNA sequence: TGCGCCAGCAGCCCTGGACAGTTCACAGATACGCAGTATTTT.

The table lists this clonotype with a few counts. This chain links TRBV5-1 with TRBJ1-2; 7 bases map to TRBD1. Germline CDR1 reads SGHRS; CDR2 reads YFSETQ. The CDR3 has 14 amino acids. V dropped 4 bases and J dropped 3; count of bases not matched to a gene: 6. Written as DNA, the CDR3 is TGCGCCAGCAGCGAGAGGGGGCATGACTATGGCTACACCTTC. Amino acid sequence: CASSERGHDYGYTF.

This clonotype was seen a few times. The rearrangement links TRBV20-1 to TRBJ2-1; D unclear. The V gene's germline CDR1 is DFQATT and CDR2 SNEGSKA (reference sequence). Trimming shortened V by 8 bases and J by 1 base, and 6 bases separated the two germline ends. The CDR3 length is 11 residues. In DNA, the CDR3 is TGCAGTCTTGGATCCTACAATGAGCAGTTCTTC. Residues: CSLGSYNEQFF.

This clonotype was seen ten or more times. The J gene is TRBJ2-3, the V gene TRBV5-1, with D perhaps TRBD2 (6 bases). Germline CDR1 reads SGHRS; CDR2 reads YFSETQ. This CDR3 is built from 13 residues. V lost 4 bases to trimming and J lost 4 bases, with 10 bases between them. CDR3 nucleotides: TGCGCCAGCAGCCTGGGACTCTCAGATACGCAGTATTTT. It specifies CASSLGLSDTQYF.